This T cell receptor (beta chain) appears in the sequencing data of a study of cytomegalovirus exposure and HLA in healthy donors. The CDR3 sequence is 12 residues long. Trimming at V came to 1 base and at J to 9 bases, leaving 0 bases not matched to a gene. The V gene's germline CDR1 is SGHAT and CDR2 FQNNGV. Use of 60 Vbeta and 13 Jbeta primers characterized the PCR. TCRdb keeps only in-frame clones here, not all; method: immunoSEQ multiplex PCR. Here the sample spans around 160,000 clones, roughly 71% being singletons. A word on this clone: Its antigen remains unidentified.

Study results and caveats: Association with HLA alleles at 0.05 false discovery rate was found for about 17,000 TCR beta sequences in a later analysis. No immune exposure information besides CMV serostatus was available. Most subjects had HLA-A and HLA-B alleles reportedly predicted accurately by TCR beta sequences.

V usage is TRBV11-2 and J usage is TRBJ2-1, with 7 bases that match TRBD2. The sample was PBMCs. The TCR was taken from a male donor in good health and CMV-seropositive. CDR3 in DNA: TGTGCCAGCAGCTTAGCGGGAGGTGAGCAGTTCTTC. It yields the protein CASSLAGGEQFF.